The clone carrying this T cell receptor beta chain showed up many times. Its antigen is not identified. This entry is derived from a study of blood T cells in healthy people across ages. Study-level findings and limits: Long-lived and aged donors differed, with more naive CD4+ cells and higher diversity in the long-lived.

The second PCR ran about 6 to 12 cycles with a sample-barcoded 5' primer and J-beta primers. TCRdb re-called the 5' RACE reads with MiXCR, one entry per CDR3 protein. This repertoire shows 600,000 to 1,000,000 distinct CDR3 sequences, 55% to 75% found once; its top ten account for over 20%. CDR1 is DFQATT, CDR2 SNEGSKA, per germline (reference sequence). The CDR3 extends over 13 amino acids. The ends lost 7 bases at V and 1 base at J; junction bases unmatched: 6. The source is a man aged 30 to 45 in good health. The chain carries TRBV20-1 and TRBJ2-7, with 8 bases aligning to TRBD2. The specimen sequenced was blood. The DNA of the CDR3 is TGCAGTGTTACTAGCGGCCAATCCTACGAGCAGTACTTC. Its protein product is CSVTSGQSYEQYF.